The entry below describes one T cell receptor (beta chain). It has no known antigen specificity. No clone much larger than this one lies a single base away; base qualities are absent. The time point tag for this specimen amounts to: blood from clinic visit 5 months post-surgery; TSC patient then seizure free. The surgery cases that showed the highest brain T cell transcript signatures were chosen for TCR beta chain sequencing of brain tissue, and of blood when it was available. Before surgery, patients had received at least one anti-epileptic drug. TCR-sequenced patients were children with drug-resistant epilepsy due to tuberous sclerosis complex, focal cortical dysplasia, Rasmussen encephalitis or hemimegalencephaly. Bulk genomic DNA was extracted from unsorted brain tissue and whole blood with the Monarch genomic DNA purification kit. The data originate from a study of brain T cells in children with intractable seizures (dated by TCRdb to the early 2020s). Turning to the overall study: Resected brain tissue from some 53 pediatric epilepsy surgery cases was initially screened for immune gene transcripts with a NanoString immunology panel. Among the roughly 12 selected surgery cases, eight also had pre-surgery blood sequenced, leaving four with brain tissue only.

The research as a whole found: Because sequencing depth was different between pre-surgery and post-surgery blood, clones absent from the pre-surgery sample may reflect undersampling. Viral specificity was inferred only from CDR3 sequence similarity, and patients' HCMV serostatus was unknown.

From the cysteine up to the phenylalanine, the CDR3 has a length of 14 residues. Only the CDR3 part of the read is kept: 42 bases, read in frame from the first base. Sequences SQVTM (CDR1) and ANQGSEA (CDR2) are obtained from the germline V gene. For this chain, trimming is 4 bases at the V end and 0 bases at the J end, and the number of junction bases without a gene match is 3. TCR beta chain sequences were generated from genomic DNA using the immunoSEQ assay. The published analysis was carried out like this. CDR3 sequences that did not begin with the conserved framework cysteine at position 104 were removed manually. Clonality was calculated as one minus the normalized Shannon's Diversity Index, with values ranging from 0 (maximal diversity) to 1 (oligoclonal). Differences in the frequency of the same CDR3 between samples, such as brain versus blood, were assessed with chi-squared comparison-of-proportions tests. Public clonotypes were identified by searching immuneACCESS, and similarity to known antiviral clonotypes was assessed with the VDJdb browser. TCRdb took this table from immuneACCESS and kept in-frame rearrangements with V and J called. Such tables lack part of the clones; where checked against another copy, unresolved V genes explain under half of the gap, and the rest is unexplained. That table supplies the V and J calls and clone size; D and trimming were determined from the DNA. This sample is represented by about 350,000 clones; roughly 93% of them were singletons. Of the sample, 5.7% is held by the ten largest clones.

Recombination linked TRBV29-1 to TRBJ1-3, with TRBD1 identical over 7 junction bases. Sequenced material: peripheral blood, taken roughly 5 months after surgery. This TCR was recovered from a boy in the first two years of life with tuberous sclerosis and intractable seizures. The encoded CDR3 is CSVGDSRSGNTIYF. The nucleotide sequence is TGCAGCGTTGGGGACAGCCGCTCTGGAAACACCATATATTTT.